This T cell receptor (beta chain) was sequenced in a study of blood T cell repertoires in COVID-19. Turning to the study itself: Sources were T cells, B-cell-depleted T cells, or PBMCs; the material itself was cDNA or gDNA.

Everyone who took part was roughly 18 to 89 years old, and they came from 20 to 25 US areas. Assignments of participants to cohorts depended upon their own reported clinical history. Cohort 3 recovery required two negative PCRs, clearance, or symptom resolution. The method was immunoSEQ multiplex PCR; TCRdb's version includes in-frame clones alone and lacks a portion of them. The sample shows approximately 160,000 clones, around 82% of them seen only once. The CDR3 covers 17 residues. The germline V and J ends were trimmed by 8 bases and 2 bases, with 21 bases remaining between them. In germline, CDR1 is KGHSH, CDR2 LQKENI.

The sample taken for sequencing was PBMCs or T cells enriched from blood (not recorded which). The origin of this receptor is a middle-aged man who had recovered from COVID-19. The chain uses TRBV18 and TRBJ2-2, with D hard to call. The CDR3 nucleotides read TGTGCCAGCCAGGCCCCCCAGGCCTTATCCAACACCGGGGAGCTGTTTTTT. This codes for CASQAPQALSNTGELFF.